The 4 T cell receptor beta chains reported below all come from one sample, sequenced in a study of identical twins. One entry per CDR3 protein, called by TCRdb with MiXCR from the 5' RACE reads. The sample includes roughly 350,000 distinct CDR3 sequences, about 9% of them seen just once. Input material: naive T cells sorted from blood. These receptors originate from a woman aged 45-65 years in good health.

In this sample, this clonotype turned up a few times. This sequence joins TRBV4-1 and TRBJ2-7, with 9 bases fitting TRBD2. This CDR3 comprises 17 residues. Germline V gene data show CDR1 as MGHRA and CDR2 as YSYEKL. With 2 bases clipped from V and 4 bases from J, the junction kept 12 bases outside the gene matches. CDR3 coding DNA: TGCGCCAGCAGCCAAATATTCAATAGCGGGAGAAGGTACGAGCAGTACTTC. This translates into CASSQIFNSGRRYEQYF.

The CDR3 sequence: CASSSHSGSGNEQFF. CDR3 DNA sequence: TGTGCCAGCAGCTCCCATAGCGGGAGTGGCAATGAGCAGTTCTTC. The rearrangement links TRBV11-2 to TRBJ2-1; TRBD2 matches at 9 bases. The V gene end was trimmed by 4 bases and the J gene end by 6 bases; junction bases not matched to a gene: 7. The CDR3 extends over 15 amino acids. CDR1 is SGHAT and CDR2 is FQNNGV in the germline V gene. Full variable domain (remainder filled in from reference TRBV11-2 and TRBJ2-1): EAGVAQSPRYKIIEKRQSVAFWCNPISGHATLYWYQQILGQGPKLLIQFQNNGVVDDSQLPKDRFSAERLKGVDSTLKIQPAKLEDSAVYLCASSSHSGSGNEQFFGPGTRLTVL.

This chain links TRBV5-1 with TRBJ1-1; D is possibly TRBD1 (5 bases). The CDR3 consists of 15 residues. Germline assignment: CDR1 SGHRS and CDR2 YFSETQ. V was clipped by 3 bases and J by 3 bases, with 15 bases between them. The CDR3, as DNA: TGCGCCAGCAGCTCCGACAGAATCGATTACACTGAAGCTTTCTTT. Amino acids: CASSSDRIDYTEAFF. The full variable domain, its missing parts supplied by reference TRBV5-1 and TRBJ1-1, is KAGVTQTPRYLIKTRGQQVTLSCSPISGHRSVSWYQQTPGQGLQFLFEYFSETQRNKGNFPGRFSGRQFSNSRSEMNVSTLELGDSALYLCASSSDRIDYTEAFFGQGTRLTVV.

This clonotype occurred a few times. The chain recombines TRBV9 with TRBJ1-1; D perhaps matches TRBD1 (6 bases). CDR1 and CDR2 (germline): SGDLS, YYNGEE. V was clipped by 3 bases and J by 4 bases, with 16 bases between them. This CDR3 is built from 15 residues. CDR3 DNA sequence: TGTGCCAGCAGCGAGCAGGGAGAAGGGGGCACTGAAGCTTTCTTT. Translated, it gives CASSEQGEGGTEAFF.